This TCR beta chain was observed in a study of tumor T cells in aggressive B-cell lymphoma. Some clones are missing from TCRdb's copy, which holds only in-frame ones; the method was immunoSEQ multiplex PCR. The sample yields 3,000 to 4,000 clones, 94% seen once. With 3 bases removed from V and 8 bases from J, the gap between germline ends came to 13 bases. This CDR3 has 13 amino acids. Germline V gene sequence: CDR1 MDHEN, CDR2 SYDVKM. Sequencing was done on a sample of tumor tissue. The TCR originated in an adult with diffuse large B cell lymphoma. The chain joins TRBV28 to TRBJ1-1; weak D call: TRBD1 (5 bases). The CDR3 region is CASSFGGLLEAFF. CDR3 bases: TGTGCCAGCAGTTTCGGGGGTCTGCTAGAAGCTTTCTTT.